This T cell receptor beta chain was identified in a study of blood T cell repertoires in COVID-19. In the study overall: The origin of the acute and convalescent COVID-19 samples was the United States, Italy and Spain.

Profiling relied on immunoSEQ multiplex PCR, and the TCRdb table lists in-frame clones only, not all of them. The data show around 170,000 clones, under 85% seen once. Germline CDR1 SEHNR, CDR2 FQNEAQ (reference sequence). The CDR3 runs 17 residues. The junction had 16 bases not matched to a gene; V was cut back by 3 bases and J by 6 bases. This rearrangement joins TRBV7-9 to TRBJ1-2; 7 bases line up with TRBD1. The sequenced sample consisted of peripheral blood. The receptor was isolated from a woman aged 70-85 years with COVID-19, enrolled during active disease. Written as DNA, the CDR3 is TGTGCCAGCAGCTTGCTCGGGACAGAGCTGTCGTCGAATGGCTACACCTTC. It encodes CASSLLGTELSSNGYTF.